The text below deals with one T cell receptor (beta chain). Antigen: not known. TCRdb analysed the 5' RACE reads with MiXCR anew, one entry per CDR3 protein. The sample consists of 670,000 or so distinct CDR3 sequences, over 15% of them appearing once. This sample is drawn from a study of CD8 T cells in ankylosing spondylitis. Study-wide points: Seemingly characteristic of ankylosing spondylitis blood was a TCR beta motif consisting of 7 or 8 highly homologous variants. Previous work reported some of these motif variants in the synovial fluid and blood of reactive arthritis. Significant enrichment of disease-linked clones was reported in matched ankylosing spondylitis synovial fluid.

Trimming shortened V by 0 bases and J by 4 bases, and 10 bases separated the two germline ends. The CDR3 consists of 14 residues. Germline values: CDR1 SGHDT, CDR2 YYEEEE. The chain joins TRBV5-6 to TRBJ2-5; a weak D match, TRBD1 (6 bases). What was sequenced was blood, either unsorted or a sorted T cell fraction (not recorded which). The source is a male donor with ankylosing spondylitis. CDR3 in amino acids: CASSLGQDLETQYF. DNA for the CDR3: TGTGCCAGCAGCTTGGGACAGGACCTAGAGACCCAGTACTTC.